Shown below are 3 T cell receptor beta chains from a single sample sequenced in a study of graft-versus-host responses after intestinal transplantation. Data came from immunoSEQ multiplex PCR; TCRdb stores just in-frame clones and leaves some out. The sample includes about 120,000 clones, 85% to 95% of them seen just once. Their antigens are not known. The input for sequencing was unstimulated CD4+ T cells sorted from spleen or lymph node cells, taken before intestinal transplant. The receptors come from a human donor who received an intestinal transplant.

This clone has a single count. The identical CDR3 is also encoded by other nucleotide sequences in the sample. The chain carries TRBV5-1 and TRBJ2-3, with TRBD1 identical over 7 bases. Looked up from germline, CDR1 is SGHRS and CDR2 is YFSETQ. CDR3 size: 13 residues. J gave up 3 bases and V 3 bases, and 1 base lay outside the gene matches. The CDR3 loop reads CASSWTGTDTQYF. Written as DNA, the CDR3 is TGCGCCAGCAGCTGGACAGGAACAGATACGCAGTATTTT. Looking up the rest from reference TRBV5-1 and TRBJ2-3 gives the full variable domain: KAGVTQTPRYLIKTRGQQVTLSCSPISGHRSVSWYQQTPGQGLQFLFEYFSETQRNKGNFPGRFSGRQFSNSRSEMNVSTLELGDSALYLCASSWTGTDTQYFGPGTRLTVL.

The chain couples TRBV27 to TRBJ2-2; unclear D gene. This CDR3 comprises 14 residues. Germline values: CDR1 MNHEY, CDR2 SMNVEV (reference sequence). The V end lost 3 bases, the J end lost 0 bases, and 5 bases lay between the germline ends. The CDR3 here is CASSFRTNTGELFF. The CDR3, as DNA: TGTGCCAGCAGTTTCCGGACGAACACCGGGGAGCTGTTTTTT.

The rearrangement uses TRBV18 and TRBJ1-1, with D maybe TRBD1 (5 bases). Germline lookup yields CDR1 KGHSH and CDR2 LQKENI. The CDR3 covers 14 residues. V dropped 6 bases and J dropped 0 bases, with 11 bases sitting between them. The DNA for the CDR3 is TGTGCCAGCTCCCGGGGGATCATGAACACTGAAGCTTTCTTT. Translation gives CASSRGIMNTEAFF.